This record looks at one T cell receptor beta chain sequence and its context. The antigen is unknown. This sample was taken from a study of blood T cells in healthy people across ages. In the study overall: Through template switching, about one barcoded beta molecule was captured per two T cells, as measured in model experiments.

Combining a sample-barcoded 5' primer with a J-beta primer mix, a second PCR ran for 7 to 11 cycles. TCRdb re-called the 5' RACE reads through MiXCR, storing one row per CDR3 protein. This table holds over 1,300,000 distinct CDR3 sequences, roughly 60% found once. Study results and limitations: With naive T cell percentage, TCR beta diversity showed a strong correlation.

The ends were cut back, 4 bases at V and 6 bases at J, with 12 bases in the middle. Germline V gene data show CDR1 as LGHNA and CDR2 as YSLEER. This CDR3 is built from 14 residues. This sequence was found in a man aged 18-30 years in good health. Specimen: blood. This chain connects TRBV4-3 to TRBJ2-2, with D possibly TRBD1 on 5 matching bases. The CDR3 reads CASSPGRASGELFF. In DNA, the CDR3 is TGCGCCAGCAGCCCCGGCAGGGCGTCCGGGGAGCTGTTTTTT.